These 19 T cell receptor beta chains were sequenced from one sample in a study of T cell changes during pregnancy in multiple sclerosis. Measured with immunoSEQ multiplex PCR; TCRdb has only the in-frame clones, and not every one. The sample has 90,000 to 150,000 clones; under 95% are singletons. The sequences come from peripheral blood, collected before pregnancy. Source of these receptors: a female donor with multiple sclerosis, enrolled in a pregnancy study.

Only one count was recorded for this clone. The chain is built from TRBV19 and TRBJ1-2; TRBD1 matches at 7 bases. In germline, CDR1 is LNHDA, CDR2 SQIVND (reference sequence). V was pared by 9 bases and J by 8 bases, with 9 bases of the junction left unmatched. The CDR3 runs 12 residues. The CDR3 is CASLDRVGGYTF. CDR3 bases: TGTGCCAGCCTTGACAGGGTTGGAGGCTACACCTTC.

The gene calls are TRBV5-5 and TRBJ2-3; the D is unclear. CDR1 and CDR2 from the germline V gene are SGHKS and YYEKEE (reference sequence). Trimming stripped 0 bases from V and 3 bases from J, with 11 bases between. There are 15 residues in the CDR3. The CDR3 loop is CASSLVPGLTDTQYF. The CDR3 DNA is TGTGCCAGCAGCTTGGTTCCAGGTTTGACAGATACGCAGTATTTT.

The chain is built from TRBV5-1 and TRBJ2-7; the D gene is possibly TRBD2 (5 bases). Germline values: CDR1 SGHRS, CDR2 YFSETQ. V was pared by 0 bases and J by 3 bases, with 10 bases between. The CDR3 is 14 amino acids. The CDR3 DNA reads TGCGCCAGCAGCTTGGAGTCGGGGTTCTACGAGCAGTACTTC. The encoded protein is CASSLESGFYEQYF. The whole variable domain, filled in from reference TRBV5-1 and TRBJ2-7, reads KAGVTQTPRYLIKTRGQQVTLSCSPISGHRSVSWYQQTPGQGLQFLFEYFSETQRNKGNFPGRFSGRQFSNSRSEMNVSTLELGDSALYLCASSLESGFYEQYFGPGTRLTVT.

The CDR3 is CASSLVTGRNQPQHF. The CDR3 DNA reads TGTGCCAGCAGCTTAGTAACAGGGAGAAATCAGCCCCAGCATTTT. The J gene is TRBJ1-5, the V gene TRBV7-2, with D possibly TRBD1 on 6 matching bases. The CDR3 is 15 amino acids. V dropped 1 base and J dropped 4 bases, with 11 bases sitting between them. The germline CDR1 and CDR2 sequences are SGHTA and FQGNSA.

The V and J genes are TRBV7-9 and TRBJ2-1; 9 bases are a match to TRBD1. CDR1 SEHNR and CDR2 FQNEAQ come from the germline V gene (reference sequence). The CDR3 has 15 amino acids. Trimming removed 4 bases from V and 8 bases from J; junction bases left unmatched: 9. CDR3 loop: CASSSDRGGRDEQFF. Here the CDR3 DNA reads TGTGCCAGCAGCTCGGACAGGGGTGGTAGGGATGAGCAGTTCTTC.

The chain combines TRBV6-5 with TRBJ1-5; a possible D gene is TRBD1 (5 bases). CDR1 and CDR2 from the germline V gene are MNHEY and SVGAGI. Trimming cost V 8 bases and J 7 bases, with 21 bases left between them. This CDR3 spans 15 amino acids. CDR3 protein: CASGRSAGPGQPQHF. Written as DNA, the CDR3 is TGTGCCAGCGGCAGAAGTGCAGGGCCAGGCCAGCCCCAGCATTTT.

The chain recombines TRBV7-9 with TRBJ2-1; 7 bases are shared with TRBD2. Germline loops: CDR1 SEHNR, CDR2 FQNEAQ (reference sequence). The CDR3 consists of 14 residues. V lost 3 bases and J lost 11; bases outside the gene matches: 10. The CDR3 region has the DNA TGTGCCAGCAGCTTCGGGACTACAACATCTAAGCAGTTCTTC. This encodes CASSFGTTTSKQFF.

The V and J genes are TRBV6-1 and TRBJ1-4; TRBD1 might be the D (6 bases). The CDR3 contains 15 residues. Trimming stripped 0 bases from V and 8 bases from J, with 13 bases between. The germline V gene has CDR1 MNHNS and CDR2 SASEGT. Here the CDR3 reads CASSEAQQGTEKLFF. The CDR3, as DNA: TGTGCCAGCAGTGAAGCGCAACAGGGTACCGAAAAACTGTTTTTT.

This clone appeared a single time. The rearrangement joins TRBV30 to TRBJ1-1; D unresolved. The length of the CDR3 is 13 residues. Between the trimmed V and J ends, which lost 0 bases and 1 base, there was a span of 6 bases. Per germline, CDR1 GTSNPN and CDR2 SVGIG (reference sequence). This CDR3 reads CAWSVKQNTEAFF. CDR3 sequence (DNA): TGTGCCTGGAGTGTAAAGCAGAACACTGAAGCTTTCTTT.

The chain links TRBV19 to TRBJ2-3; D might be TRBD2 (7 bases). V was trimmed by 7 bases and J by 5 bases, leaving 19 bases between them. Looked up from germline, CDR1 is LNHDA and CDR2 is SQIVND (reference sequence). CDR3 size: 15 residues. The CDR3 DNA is TGTGCCAGTACCTCAAGGAGGGGGGGCGTAGATACGCAGTATTTT. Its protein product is CASTSRRGGVDTQYF.

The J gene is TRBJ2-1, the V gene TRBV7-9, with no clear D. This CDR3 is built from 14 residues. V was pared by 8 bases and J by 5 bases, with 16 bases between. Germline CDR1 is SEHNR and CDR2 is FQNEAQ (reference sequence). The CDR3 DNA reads TGTGCCAGCCGGCATGTTGACACGAACAATGAGCAGTTCTTC. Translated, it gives CASRHVDTNNEQFF.

CDR3 coding DNA: TGTGCCAGCAGCTTGGCCGGGACAGCCCACGAGCAGTACTTC. Protein sequence: CASSLAGTAHEQYF. The rearrangement uses TRBV5-6 and TRBJ2-7; 7 bases are shared with TRBD1. This CDR3 region has 14 residues. Germline loops: CDR1 SGHDT, CDR2 YYEEEE. Germline trimming cut 0 bases from V and 5 bases from J; bases unmatched to any gene: 5.

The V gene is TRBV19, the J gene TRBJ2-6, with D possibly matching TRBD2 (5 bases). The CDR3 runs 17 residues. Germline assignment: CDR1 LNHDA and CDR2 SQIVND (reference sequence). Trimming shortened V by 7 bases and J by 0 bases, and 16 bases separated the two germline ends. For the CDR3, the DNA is TGTGCCAGTACCGGACTGATACGTAGCTCTGGGGCCAACGTCCTGACTTTC. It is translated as CASTGLIRSSGANVLTF.

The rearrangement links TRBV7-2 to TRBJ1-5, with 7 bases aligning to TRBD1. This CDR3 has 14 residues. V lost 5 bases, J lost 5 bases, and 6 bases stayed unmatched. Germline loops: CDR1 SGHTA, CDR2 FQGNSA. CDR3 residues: CASSPRTGDQPQHF. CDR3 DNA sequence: TGTGCCAGCAGCCCCCGAACAGGGGATCAGCCCCAGCATTTT.

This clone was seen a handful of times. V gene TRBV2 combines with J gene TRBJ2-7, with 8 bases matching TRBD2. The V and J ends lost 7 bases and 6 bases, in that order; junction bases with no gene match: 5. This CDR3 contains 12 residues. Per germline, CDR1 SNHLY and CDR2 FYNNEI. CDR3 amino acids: CASTERGGEQYF. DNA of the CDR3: TGTGCCAGCACCGAACGGGGGGGCGAGCAGTACTTC.

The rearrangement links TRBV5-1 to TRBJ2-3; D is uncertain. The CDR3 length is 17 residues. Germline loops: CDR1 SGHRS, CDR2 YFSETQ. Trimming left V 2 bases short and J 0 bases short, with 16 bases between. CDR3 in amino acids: CASSFARGATSTDTQYF. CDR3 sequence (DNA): TGCGCCAGCAGCTTCGCCAGAGGTGCCACTAGCACAGATACGCAGTATTTT.

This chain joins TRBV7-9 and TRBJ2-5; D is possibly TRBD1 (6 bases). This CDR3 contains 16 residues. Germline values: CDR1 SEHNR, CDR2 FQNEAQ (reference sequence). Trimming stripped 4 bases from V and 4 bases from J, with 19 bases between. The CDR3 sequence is CASSSTNTGYGETQYF. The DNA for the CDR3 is TGTGCCAGCAGCTCCACGAATACAGGGTACGGAGAGACCCAGTACTTC.

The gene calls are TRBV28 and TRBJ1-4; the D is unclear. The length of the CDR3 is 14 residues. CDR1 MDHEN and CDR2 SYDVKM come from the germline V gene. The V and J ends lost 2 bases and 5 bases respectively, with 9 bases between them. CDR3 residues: CASSLGLTNEKLFF. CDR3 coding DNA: TGTGCCAGCAGTTTAGGGCTGACGAATGAAAAACTGTTTTTT.

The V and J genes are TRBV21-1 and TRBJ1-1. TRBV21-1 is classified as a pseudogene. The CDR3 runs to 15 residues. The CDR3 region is CASSTGEGMNTEAFF. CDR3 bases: TGTGCCAGCAGCACGGGGGAGGGGATGAACACTGAAGCTTTCTTT.